The next 19 T cell receptor beta chains were all read from a single sample in a study of early T cells in non-severe SARS-CoV-2 infection. A single record per CDR3 protein comes from TCRdb applying MiXCR to the 5' RACE reads. The table shows approximately 30,000 distinct CDR3 sequences, with roughly 4.8% occurring only once. The material sequenced was whole blood. These receptors were collected from an adult who was a healthcare worker with PCR-confirmed SARS-CoV-2 infection or an uninfected control (not recorded which).

This clonotype was found many times. This chain connects TRBV10-3 to TRBJ2-1; TRBD1 matches at 12 bases. The ends lost 5 bases at V and 8 bases at J; junction bases unmatched: 10. This CDR3 has 16 residues. Looked up from germline, CDR1 is ENHRY and CDR2 is SYGVKD. The chain's CDR3 is CAISPGQGAPFYEQFF. In nucleotides, the CDR3 is TGTGCCATCAGTCCGGGACAGGGGGCGCCTTTTTATGAGCAGTTCTTC.

This clonotype was counted many times. This chain joins TRBV28 and TRBJ2-1; D call uncertain. The germline gives CDR1 MDHEN, CDR2 SYDVKM. V dropped 6 bases and J dropped 2 bases, with 14 bases sitting between them. The CDR3 contains 15 residues. CDR3 loop: CASRASGSPYNEQFF. CDR3 DNA sequence: TGTGCCAGCAGAGCCAGTGGTAGTCCCTACAATGAGCAGTTCTTC. Using reference TRBV28 and TRBJ2-1 for the parts outside the CDR3, the full variable domain is DVKVTQSSRYLVKRTGEKVFLECVQDMDHENMFWYRQDPGLGLRLIYFSYDVKMKEKGDIPEGYSVSREKKERFSLILESASTNQTSMYLCASRASGSPYNEQFFGPGTRLTVL.

This clonotype appeared many times. The chain's CDR3 is CASSPRYQRLDRGTQYF. The CDR3 coding sequence is TGTGCCAGCAGCCCACGTTACCAGAGACTTGATCGGGGGACCCAGTACTTC. This chain uses TRBV11-2 with TRBJ2-5; possible D gene TRBD2, 5 bases. The CDR3 contains 17 residues. Trimming cost V 5 bases and J 7 bases, with 26 bases left between them. The germline CDR1 and CDR2 sequences are SGHAT and FQNNGV.

Judged by abundance, this clonotype is medium-sized (0.01 to 0.1%). The chain combines TRBV4-2 with TRBJ2-7; D might be TRBD1 (6 bases). Trimming left V 4 bases short and J 3 bases short, with 13 bases between. There are 14 residues in the CDR3. Per germline, CDR1 LGHNA and CDR2 YNFKEQ. CDR3 nucleotides: TGTGCCAGCAGCCCTGACAAGGGGGACTACGAGCAGTACTTC. It encodes CASSPDKGDYEQYF.

This clonotype has at least ten counts. This chain links TRBV5-1 with TRBJ1-4; TRBD1 aligns across 8 bases. The V gene's germline CDR1 is SGHRS and CDR2 YFSETQ. V was clipped by 4 bases and J by 8 bases; unmatched bases: 10. The CDR3 has 15 amino acids. The DNA of the CDR3 is TGCGCCAGCAGCCCGAGAGAGGGACAGGAAGAAAAACTGTTTTTT. Translated: CASSPREGQEEKLFF.

The chain couples TRBV3-1 to TRBJ2-7, with 12 bases aligning to TRBD2. From germline, CDR1 is LGHDT and CDR2 YNNKEL (reference sequence). With V trimmed by 4 bases and J by 4 bases, 8 bases remained unmatched. The CDR3 is 16 amino acids. The CDR3 DNA is TGTGCCAGCAGCCGACAAGGGACTAGCGGGCCATACGAGCAGTACTTC. As protein: CASSRQGTSGPYEQYF.

V usage is TRBV13 and J usage is TRBJ1-3, with D possibly being TRBD1 (5 bases). V shed 2 bases and J shed 0 bases, with 8 bases lying between them. Germline CDR1 and CDR2: PRHDT and FYEKMQ (reference sequence). This CDR3 is built from 15 residues. The CDR3 nucleotides are TGTGCCAGCAGCTTACAGGGTAGCTCTGGAAACACCATATATTTT. Its translation is CASSLQGSSGNTIYF. Full variable domain (outside the CDR3, taken from reference TRBV13 and TRBJ1-3): AAGVIQSPRHLIKEKRETATLKCYPIPRHDTVYWYQQGPGQDPQFLISFYEKMQSDKGSIPDRFSAQQFSDYHSELNMSSLELGDSALYFCASSLQGSSGNTIYFGEGSWLTVV.

This clonotype showed up many times. The rearrangement uses TRBV4-1 and TRBJ2-2, with 8 bases fitting TRBD1. The CDR3 has 16 residues. Germline CDR1 MGHRA, CDR2 YSYEKL. J was trimmed by 4 bases and V by 4 bases; bases with no gene match: 8. The CDR3 sequence is CASSRETGGSTGELFF. CDR3 bases: TGCGCCAGCAGCCGAGAAACAGGGGGAAGCACCGGGGAGCTGTTTTTT.

The gene calls are TRBV6-1 and TRBJ2-3; 9 bases fit TRBD1. The CDR3 runs 15 residues. Trimming took 10 bases from V and 7 from J; bases not matched to a gene: 15. The germline V gene has CDR1 MNHNS and CDR2 SASEGT. CDR3 sequence: CATNLGDRASYTQYF. The CDR3 DNA follows: TGTGCCACCAACCTAGGGGACAGGGCCTCTTATACGCAGTATTTT.

This clonotype was picked up a small number of times. The V and J genes are TRBV7-9 and TRBJ1-1; TRBD1 matches 7 bases. Losses at the gene ends were 5 bases for V and 4 bases for J; bases not matched to a gene: 7. This CDR3 has 14 amino acids. CDR1 and CDR2 from the germline V gene are SEHNR and FQNEAQ (reference sequence). CDR3 nucleotides: TGTGCCAGCAGCCGGGACAGTTCCTTCACTGAAGCTTTCTTT. It yields the protein CASSRDSSFTEAFF.

This clonotype was counted between two and nine times. The rearrangement links TRBV28 to TRBJ2-7; TRBD2 is a possible D gene (6 bases). The germline CDR1 and CDR2 sequences are MDHEN and SYDVKM. Trimming removed 5 bases from V and 1 base from J, with 9 bases in between. This CDR3 comprises 13 residues. Here the CDR3 reads CASSPRESYEQYF. Written as DNA, the CDR3 is TGTGCCAGCAGTCCCCGGGAGTCCTACGAGCAGTACTTC.

This clonotype was counted ten times or more. This rearrangement joins TRBV11-3 to TRBJ2-3; TRBD2 matches at 8 bases. CDR3 length equals 14 residues. The V gene's germline CDR1 is SGHNT and CDR2 YENEEA. J lost 2 bases, V lost 5 bases, and 3 bases had no gene match. This CDR3 reads CASSLGLATDTQYF. The CDR3 bases are TGTGCCAGCAGCCTAGGACTAGCCACAGATACGCAGTATTTT.

Relative to its sample, this clonotype is medium-sized. CDR3 region: CASSYGVNYGYTF. The CDR3 DNA sequence: TGTGCCAGCAGTTACGGGGTGAACTATGGCTACACCTTC. The J gene is TRBJ1-2, the V gene TRBV6-5; D gene uncertain. Trimming took 2 bases from V and 2 from J, leaving 6 bases between them. Germline CDR1 and CDR2: MNHEY and SVGAGI. This CDR3 is 13 amino acids long.

The sample holds many counts of this clonotype. The chain couples TRBV19 to TRBJ1-5; D perhaps matches TRBD1 (5 bases). V gave up 3 bases and J gave up 5 bases, with 8 bases separating them. Germline V CDR1 and CDR2: LNHDA, SQIVND (reference sequence). CDR3 length: 13 amino acids. The CDR3 bases are TGTGCCAGTAGTATGGGCAGGGATCAGCCCCAGCATTTT. Its protein is CASSMGRDQPQHF.

This clonotype was counted at least ten times. J is TRBJ1-3 and V is TRBV28; 9 bases are a match to TRBD1. Germline CDR1 MDHEN, CDR2 SYDVKM. Trimming at V came to 5 bases and at J to 1 base, leaving 6 bases not matched to a gene. The CDR3 is 16 amino acids. The CDR3: CASSPPGQGSGNTIYF. CDR3 DNA: TGTGCCAGCAGTCCACCGGGACAGGGATCTGGAAACACCATATATTTT.

The chain links TRBV20-1 to TRBJ2-1, with 8 bases lining up with TRBD2. The CDR3 has 16 residues. The germline V gene encodes CDR1 DFQATT and CDR2 SNEGSKA (reference sequence). The trim removed 0 bases at V and 6 bases at J, leaving 10 bases unmatched. The CDR3 sequence: CSARELSGSSPNEQFF. The CDR3 region has the DNA TGCAGTGCTAGAGAATTAAGCGGGAGTTCCCCCAATGAGCAGTTCTTC.

This clonotype came up a few times. V gene TRBV21-1 combines with J gene TRBJ2-7; the listed D gene, TRBD2, was not tested against the DNA. TRBV21-1 is assigned pseudogene status. CDR3 length equals 14 residues. In DNA, the CDR3 is TGTGCCAGCCCGAAGCGGGAGAGGACCTACGAGCAGTACTTC. Protein: CASPKRERTYEQYF.

This clonotype was seen repeatedly, ten times or more. The CDR3 DNA is TGTGCCAGTAGTGACCATCACGGCAATCAGCCCCAGCATTTT. Its translation: CASSDHHGNQPQHF. This chain connects TRBV19 to TRBJ1-5; D is unresolved. From germline, CDR1 is LNHDA and CDR2 SQIVND (reference sequence). CDR3 length equals 14 residues. V lost 5 bases, J lost 2 bases, and 10 bases lay in between.

The table lists this clonotype with a count of one. A much larger clone sits a single nucleotide away, making a read error possible. V is TRBV12-3 or TRBV12-4 and J is TRBJ2-3; TRBD1 is a possible D gene (6 bases). This CDR3 is 13 amino acids long. The CDR3: CASRRGSTVTQYF. Here the CDR3 DNA reads TGTGCCAGCAGGAGGGGGAGCACAGTTACGCAGTATTTT.